Given below is one T cell receptor beta chain in context. This sample is part of a study of control samples from healthy donors and cancer patients. Clones were read by immunoSEQ multiplex PCR, and TCRdb kept only the in-frame ones, dropping some. Here the sample spans just over 150,000 clones, over 90% being singletons. This CDR3 spans 16 amino acids. CDR1 and CDR2 from the germline V gene are SGHDT and YYEEEE. The V gene lost 1 base and the J gene lost 4 bases, with 16 bases spanning the gap. The chain uses TRBV5-6 and TRBJ2-3; D perhaps matches TRBD2 (6 bases). Sequenced input: blood. The TCR originated in a man aged 50-59 years in good health. This CDR3 reads CASSLSGRKRADTQYF. Written as DNA, the CDR3 is TGTGCCAGCAGCTTGTCCGGCAGGAAGCGGGCAGATACGCAGTATTTT.